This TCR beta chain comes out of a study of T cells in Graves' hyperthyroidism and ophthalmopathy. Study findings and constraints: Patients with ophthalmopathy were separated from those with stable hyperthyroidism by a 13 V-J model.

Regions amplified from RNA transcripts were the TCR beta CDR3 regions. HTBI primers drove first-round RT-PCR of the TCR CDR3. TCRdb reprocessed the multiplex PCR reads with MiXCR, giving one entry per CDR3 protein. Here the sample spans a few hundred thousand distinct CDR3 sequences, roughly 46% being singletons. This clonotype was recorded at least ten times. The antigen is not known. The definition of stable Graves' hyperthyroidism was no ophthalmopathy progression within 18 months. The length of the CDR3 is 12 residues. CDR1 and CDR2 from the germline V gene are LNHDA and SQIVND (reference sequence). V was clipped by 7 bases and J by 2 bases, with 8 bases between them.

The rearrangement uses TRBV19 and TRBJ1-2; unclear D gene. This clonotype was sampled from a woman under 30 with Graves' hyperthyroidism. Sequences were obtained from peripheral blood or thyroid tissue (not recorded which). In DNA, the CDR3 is TGTGCCAGTACCCCCAGAAACTATGGCTACACCTTC. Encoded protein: CASTPRNYGYTF.